The 4 T cell receptor beta chains reported below all come from one sample, sequenced in a study of blood T cell repertoires in COVID-19. This table comes from immunoSEQ multiplex PCR, and its TCRdb copy is limited to in-frame clones, with some not included. The table records about 200,000 clones, more than 70% of them present only once. The sample taken for sequencing was PBMCs or T cells enriched from blood (not recorded which). Receptors originate from a man aged 40-55 years with acute COVID-19.

Only one count was recorded for this clone. The chain links TRBV28 to TRBJ1-5; TRBD1 might be the D (6 bases). This CDR3 contains 17 residues. V gave up 6 bases and J gave up 0 bases, with 18 bases separating them. CDR1 and CDR2 (germline): MDHEN, SYDVKM. This CDR3 reads CASSPPATGLSNQPQHF. CDR3 nucleotides: TGTGCCAGCAGCCCCCCCGCTACAGGGCTTAGCAATCAGCCCCAGCATTTT.

This clone has only one observation. The V and J genes are TRBV7-9 and TRBJ2-5; D perhaps matches TRBD1 (5 bases). Germline assignment: CDR1 SEHNR and CDR2 FQNEAQ (reference sequence). The CDR3 runs 12 residues. V was clipped by 10 bases and J by 5 bases, with 14 bases between them. The CDR3: CATGRGLETQYF. The CDR3 coding sequence is TGTGCCACCGGAAGGGGCCTGGAGACCCAGTACTTC.

The chain is built from TRBV21-1 and TRBJ2-5; the table gives TRBD1 as D, unverified against the DNA. TRBV21-1 is a pseudogene locus. The CDR3 runs to 16 residues. CDR3 nucleotide sequence: TGTGCCAGCAGCGACAATCAGACAGGCGGGCGAGAGACCCAGTACTTC. Its protein is CASSDNQTGGRETQYF.

The sample holds one count of this clone. The chain has TRBV30 and TRBJ1-5; D ambiguous. Germline V CDR1 and CDR2: GTSNPN, SVGIG (reference sequence). V shed 1 base and J shed 4 bases, with 5 bases lying between them. The CDR3 length is 12 residues. This chain's CDR3 is CAWSEPNQPQHF. CDR3 in DNA: TGTGCCTGGAGTGAGCCTAATCAGCCCCAGCATTTT.